This T cell receptor (beta chain) was documented in a study of T cell repertoires in cytomegalovirus infection. Study as a whole: Peptides in the study included HLA-C-restricted and HLA-B-restricted CMV epitopes. Evidence of both CMV infection and a matching HLA type came from public TCR beta signatures. Findings and caveats of the study: HLA-C-restricted CMV-specific TCR beta clonotypes were dominant in the ex vivo response. Cumulative frequency (of public TCR beta family members) identified carriers of CMV plus the relevant HLA.

Comments on this clonotype: Its antigen remains unknown.

TCRdb used MiXCR to reprocess the reads, holding one entry per CDR3 protein. This table holds under 850,000 distinct CDR3 sequences, approximately 33% found once. Source: cultured PBMCs, taken from culture after CMV antigen stimulation. The clonotype was recovered from a human donor in good health (CMV status not recorded). Some clones in this sample may be carry-over from other donors' samples.

CDR3 DNA sequence: TGCAGTGCTGTGGACATTTCATCTGGAAACACCATATATTTT. Translation gives CSAVDISSGNTIYF. The chain combines TRBV20-1 with TRBJ1-3; perhaps TRBD1 as D (5 bases). Germline V gene lookup returns CDR1 DFQATT and CDR2 SNEGSKA (reference sequence). V was trimmed by 5 bases and J by 1 base, leaving 12 bases between them. The CDR3 is 14 amino acids.